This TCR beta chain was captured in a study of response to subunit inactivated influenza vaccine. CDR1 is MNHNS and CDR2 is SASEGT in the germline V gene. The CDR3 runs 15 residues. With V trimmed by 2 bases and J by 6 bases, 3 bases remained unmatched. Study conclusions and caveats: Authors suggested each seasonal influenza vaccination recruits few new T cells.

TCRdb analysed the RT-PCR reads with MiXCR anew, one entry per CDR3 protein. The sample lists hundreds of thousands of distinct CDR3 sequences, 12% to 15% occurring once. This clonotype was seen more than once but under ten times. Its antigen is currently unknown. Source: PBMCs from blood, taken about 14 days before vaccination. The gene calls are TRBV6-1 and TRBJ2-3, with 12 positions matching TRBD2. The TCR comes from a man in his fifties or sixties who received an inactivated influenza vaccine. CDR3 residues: CASSETGTSGDTQYF. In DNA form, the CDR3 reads TGTGCCAGCAGTGAAACCGGGACTAGCGGGGATACGCAGTATTTT.